This T cell receptor beta chain was obtained from a study of T cell changes during pregnancy in multiple sclerosis. The assay was immunoSEQ multiplex PCR, and TCRdb's table has in-frame clones only and misses some. The sample includes about 41,000 clones, 80% to 90% of them seen just once. Specimen: CD4+ T cells from peripheral blood mononuclear cells, collected in the first trimester of pregnancy. This clonotype was sampled from a female donor with multiple sclerosis, enrolled in a pregnancy study.

This CDR3 reads CASSTGQGASANYGYTF. The CDR3 region has the DNA TGTGCCAGTAGTACGGGACAGGGGGCCTCAGCTAACTATGGCTACACCTTC. The V call is TRBV19, the J call TRBJ1-2, with 12 bases identical to TRBD1. Per the germline V gene, CDR1 is LNHDA and CDR2 is SQIVND (reference sequence). This CDR3 is 17 amino acids long. V shed 4 bases and J 0 bases; nucleotides not matched to a gene: 6.